This T cell receptor (beta chain) stems from a study of blood T cell repertoires in COVID-19. Trimming took 2 bases from V and 6 from J; bases not matched to a gene: 5. The CDR3 loop spans 15 amino acids. Germline V gene sequence: CDR1 SGHNT, CDR2 YYREEE (reference sequence). Assay: immunoSEQ multiplex PCR; the TCRdb copy retains only in-frame clones and omits some. The data contain around 100,000 clones, almost 80% of them singletons. Only one count was recorded for this clone. The specimen sequenced was peripheral blood. The chain employs TRBV5-4 and TRBJ2-1, with 10 bases aligning to TRBD2. The TCR was taken from a man between 65 and 80 years old with active or convalescent COVID-19. In DNA form, the CDR3 reads TGTGCCAGCAGCTTACAGCGGGAGGGCCTCAATGAGCAGTTCTTC. It translates to CASSLQREGLNEQFF.